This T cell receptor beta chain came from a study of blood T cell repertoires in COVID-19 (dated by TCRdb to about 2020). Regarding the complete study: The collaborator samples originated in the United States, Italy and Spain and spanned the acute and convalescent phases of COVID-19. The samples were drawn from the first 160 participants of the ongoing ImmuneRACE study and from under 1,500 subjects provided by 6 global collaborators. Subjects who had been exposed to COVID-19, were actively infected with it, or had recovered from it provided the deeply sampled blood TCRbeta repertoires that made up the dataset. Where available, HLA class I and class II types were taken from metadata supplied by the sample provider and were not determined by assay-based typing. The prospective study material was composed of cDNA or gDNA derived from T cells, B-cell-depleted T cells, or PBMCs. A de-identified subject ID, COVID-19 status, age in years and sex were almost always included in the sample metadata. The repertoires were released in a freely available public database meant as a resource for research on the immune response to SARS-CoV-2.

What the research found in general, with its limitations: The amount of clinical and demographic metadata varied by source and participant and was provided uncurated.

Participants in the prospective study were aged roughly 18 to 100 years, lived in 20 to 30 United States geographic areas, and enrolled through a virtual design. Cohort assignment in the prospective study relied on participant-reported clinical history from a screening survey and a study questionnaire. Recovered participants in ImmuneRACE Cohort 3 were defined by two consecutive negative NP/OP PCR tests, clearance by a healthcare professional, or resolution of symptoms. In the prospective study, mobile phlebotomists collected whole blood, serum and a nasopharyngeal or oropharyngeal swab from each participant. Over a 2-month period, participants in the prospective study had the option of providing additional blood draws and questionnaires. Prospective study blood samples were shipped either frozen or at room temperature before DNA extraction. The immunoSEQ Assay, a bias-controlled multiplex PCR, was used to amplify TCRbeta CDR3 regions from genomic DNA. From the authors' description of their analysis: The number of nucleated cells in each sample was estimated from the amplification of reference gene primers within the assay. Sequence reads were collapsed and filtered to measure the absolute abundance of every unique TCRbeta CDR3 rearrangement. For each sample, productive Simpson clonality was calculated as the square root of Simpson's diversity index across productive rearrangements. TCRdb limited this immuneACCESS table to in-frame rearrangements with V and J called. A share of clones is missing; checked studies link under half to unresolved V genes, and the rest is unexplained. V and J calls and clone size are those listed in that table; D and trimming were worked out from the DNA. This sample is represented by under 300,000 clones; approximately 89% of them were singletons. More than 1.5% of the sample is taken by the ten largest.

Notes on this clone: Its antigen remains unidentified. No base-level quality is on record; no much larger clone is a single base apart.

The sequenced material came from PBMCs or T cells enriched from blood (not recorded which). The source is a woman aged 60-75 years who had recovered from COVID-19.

The CDR3 protein sequence reads: CASSLAGNSNQPQHF. The DNA reads as follows: TGCGCCAGCAGCTTGGCGGGGAATAGCAATCAGCCCCAGCATTTT. The rearranged chain carries TRBV5-1 and TRBJ1-5, with the identity of the D gene unclear. V loses 0 bases of germline sequence and J loses 0 bases, and the interval between the two ends is 7 bases. Counted from cysteine to phenylalanine, this CDR3 has 15 amino acids. Of all the DNA, just the CDR3 is kept, 45 bases in frame from base 1. CDR1 and CDR2, per the germline V gene, are SGHRS and YFSETQ. Where the CDR3 stops, the reference TRBV5-1 and TRBJ1-5 genes take over; the full variable domain is KAGVTQTPRYLIKTRGQQVTLSCSPISGHRSVSWYQQTPGQGLQFLFEYFSETQRNKGNFPGRFSGRQFSNSRSEMNVSTLELGDSALYLCASSLAGNSNQPQHFGDGTRLSIL.